This T cell receptor (beta chain) stems from a study of CD8 T cells in Susac syndrome. At the level of the study: Patients with Susac syndrome were, at the time of blood collection, therapy-naive, maintained on corticosteroids, or maintained on intravenous immunoglobulin alone. Study results and caveats: The total CD8+ repertoires contained approximately 15 Susac-specific public clones, and the CD8+ TEMRA repertoires contained 5 or 6. The study admitted that it had a relatively small number of individuals in its TCR sequencing and HLA analysis.

The ends were cut back, 0 bases at V and 6 bases at J, with 13 bases in the middle. CDR3 length: 15 amino acids. Germline V gene lookup returns CDR1 LGHDT and CDR2 YNNKEL (reference sequence). Reverse transcription of 0.5 to 1 ug RNA was performed with random hexamers. The TCR beta CDR3 was amplified by immunoSEQ multiplex PCR across 54 Vbeta, 13 Jbeta. A single record per CDR3 protein comes from TCRdb applying MiXCR to the immunoSEQ multiplex PCR reads. The table shows roughly 130,000 distinct CDR3 sequences, with roughly 94% occurring only once. The table lists this clonotype with a count of one. Its target is unknown.

V gene TRBV3-1 combines with J gene TRBJ2-3; the D is unclear. Sequencing was performed on CD8+ T cells from PBMCs. The sequence derives from a human donor with Susac syndrome. This CDR3 reads CASSQEQVMTDTQYF. Written as DNA, the CDR3 is TGTGCCAGCAGCCAAGAACAAGTGATGACGGATACGCAGTATTTT.